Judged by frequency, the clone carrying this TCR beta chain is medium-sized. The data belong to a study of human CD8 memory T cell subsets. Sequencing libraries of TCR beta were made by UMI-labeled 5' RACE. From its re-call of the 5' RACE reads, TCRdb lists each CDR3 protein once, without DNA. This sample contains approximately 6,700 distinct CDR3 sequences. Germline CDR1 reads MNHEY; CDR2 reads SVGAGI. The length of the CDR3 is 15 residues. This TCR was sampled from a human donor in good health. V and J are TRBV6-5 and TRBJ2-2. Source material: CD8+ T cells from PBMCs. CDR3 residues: CASSPGVAGTGELFF.